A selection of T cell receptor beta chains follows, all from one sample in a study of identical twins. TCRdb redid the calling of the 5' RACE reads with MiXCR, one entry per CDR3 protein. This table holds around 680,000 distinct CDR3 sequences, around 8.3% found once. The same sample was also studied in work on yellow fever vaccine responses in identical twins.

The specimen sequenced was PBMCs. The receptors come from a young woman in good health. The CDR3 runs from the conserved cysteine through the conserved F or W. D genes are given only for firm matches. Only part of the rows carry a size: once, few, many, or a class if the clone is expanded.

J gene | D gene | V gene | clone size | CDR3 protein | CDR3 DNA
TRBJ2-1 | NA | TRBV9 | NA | CASSTPEGQFF | TGTGCCAGCAGCACACCCGAAGGGCAGTTCTTC
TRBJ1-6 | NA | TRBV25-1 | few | CASSERGFPLHF | TGTGCCAGCAGTGAACGGGGGTTTCCCCTCCACTTT
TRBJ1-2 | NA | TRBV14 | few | CASSQVTRPPGDNYGYTF | TGTGCCAGCAGCCAAGTTACGCGTCCGCCAGGGGATAACTATGGCTACACCTTC
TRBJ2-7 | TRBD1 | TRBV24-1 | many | CATSDSGQGKYEQYF | TGTGCCACCAGTGATTCGGGACAGGGGAAGTACGAGCAGTACTTC
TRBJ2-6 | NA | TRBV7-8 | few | CASSLQPGSGANVLTF | TGTGCCAGCAGCTTACAGCCGGGTTCTGGGGCCAACGTCCTGACTTTC
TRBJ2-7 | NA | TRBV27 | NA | CASKSGGVEEQYF | TGTGCCAGCAAGAGTGGGGGAGTTGAAGAGCAGTACTTC
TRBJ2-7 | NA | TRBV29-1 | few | CSVDWLAMRLYEQYF | TGCAGCGTTGACTGGCTAGCGATGCGCCTCTACGAGCAGTACTTC
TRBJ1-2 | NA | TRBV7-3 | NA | CASSSRGLNYGYTF | TGTGCCAGCAGCTCCCGGGGCCTTAACTATGGCTACACCTTC
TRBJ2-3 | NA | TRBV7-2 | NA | CASSATPGAQYF | TGTGCCAGCAGCGCGACCCCCGGTGCGCAGTATTTT
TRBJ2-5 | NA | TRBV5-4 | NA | CASSLSLAPQETQYF | TGTGCCAGCAGCTTGTCCCTAGCGCCACAAGAGACCCAGTACTTC
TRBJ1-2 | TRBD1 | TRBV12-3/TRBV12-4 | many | CASSPGFRGNGYTF | TGTGCCAGCAGCCCGGGGTTCAGGGGGAATGGCTACACCTTC
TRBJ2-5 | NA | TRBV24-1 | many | CATSDRRTPQETQYF | TGTGCCACCAGTGATCGCCGAACCCCACAAGAGACCCAGTACTTC